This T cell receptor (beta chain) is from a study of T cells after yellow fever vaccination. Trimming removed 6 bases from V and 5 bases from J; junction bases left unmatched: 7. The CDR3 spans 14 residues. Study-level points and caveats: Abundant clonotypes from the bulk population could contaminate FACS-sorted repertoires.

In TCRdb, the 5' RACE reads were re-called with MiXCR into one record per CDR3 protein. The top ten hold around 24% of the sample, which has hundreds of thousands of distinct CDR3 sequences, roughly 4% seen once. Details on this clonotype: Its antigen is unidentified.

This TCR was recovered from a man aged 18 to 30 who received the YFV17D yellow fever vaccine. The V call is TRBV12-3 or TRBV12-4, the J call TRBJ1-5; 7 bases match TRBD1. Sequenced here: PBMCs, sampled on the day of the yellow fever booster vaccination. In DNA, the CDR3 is TGTGCCAGCAGCCCGTGGCAGGGGGATCAGCCCCAGCATTTT. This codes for CASSPWQGDQPQHF.